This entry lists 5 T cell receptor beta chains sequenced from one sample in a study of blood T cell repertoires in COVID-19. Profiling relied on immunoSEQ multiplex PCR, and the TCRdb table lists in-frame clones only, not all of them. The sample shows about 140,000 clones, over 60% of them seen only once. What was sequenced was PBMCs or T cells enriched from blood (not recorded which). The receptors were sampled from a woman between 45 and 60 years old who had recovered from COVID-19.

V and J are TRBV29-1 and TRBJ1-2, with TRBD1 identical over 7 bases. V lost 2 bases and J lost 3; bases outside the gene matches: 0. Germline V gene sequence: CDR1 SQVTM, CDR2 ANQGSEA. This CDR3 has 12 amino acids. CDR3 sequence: CSVETGDYGYTF. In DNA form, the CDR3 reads TGCAGCGTTGAAACAGGGGACTATGGCTACACCTTC.

The CDR3 DNA sequence: TGTGCCATCAACCGACAGGGGACCTCCTACAATGAGCAGTTCTTC. Translating gives CAINRQGTSYNEQFF. V usage is TRBV10-3 and J usage is TRBJ2-1; 8 bases map to TRBD1. The V gene's germline CDR1 is ENHRY and CDR2 SYGVKD. The CDR3 extends over 15 amino acids. Losses at the gene ends were 7 bases for V and 0 bases for J; bases not matched to a gene: 5.

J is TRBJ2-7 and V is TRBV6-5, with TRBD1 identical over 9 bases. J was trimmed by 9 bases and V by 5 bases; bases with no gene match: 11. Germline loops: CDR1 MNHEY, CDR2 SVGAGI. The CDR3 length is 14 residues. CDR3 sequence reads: CASSTGTGMLGQYF. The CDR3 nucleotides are TGTGCCAGCAGTACCGGGACAGGGATGTTAGGGCAGTACTTC.

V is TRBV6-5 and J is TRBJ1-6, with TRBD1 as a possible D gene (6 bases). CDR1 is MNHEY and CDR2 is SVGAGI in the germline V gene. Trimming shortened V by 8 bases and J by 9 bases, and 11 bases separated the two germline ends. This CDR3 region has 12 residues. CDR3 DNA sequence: TGTGCCAGCGGGACAAGGGGTTCACCCCTCCACTTT. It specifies CASGTRGSPLHF.

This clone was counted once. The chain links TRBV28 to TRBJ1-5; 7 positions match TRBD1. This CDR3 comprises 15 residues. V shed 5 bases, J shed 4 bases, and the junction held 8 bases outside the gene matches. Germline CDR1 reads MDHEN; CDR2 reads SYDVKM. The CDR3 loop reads CASSPPTGANQPQHF. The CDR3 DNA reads TGTGCCAGCAGTCCGCCCACAGGGGCGAATCAGCCCCAGCATTTT.